The 5 T cell receptor beta chains below were found in one sample sequenced in a study of TIL therapy for anti-PD-1-resistant metastatic lung cancer. Specified time point: pre-treatment sample, taken before nivolumab and TIL therapy. The immunoSEQ assay was v3. Profiled with immunoSEQ multiplex PCR; TCRdb holds only in-frame clones, not every one. Counted here are some 50,000 clones, 79% occurring once; the ten biggest clones make up about 15%. The starting material was blood, obtained at baseline. The source is a man aged 70 or older with non-small cell lung cancer.

This chain uses TRBV7-3 with TRBJ2-3; 10 nucleotides line up with TRBD1. With V trimmed by 5 bases and J by 6 bases, 11 bases remained unmatched. The CDR3 extends over 16 amino acids. Germline V gene lookup returns CDR1 SGHTA and CDR2 FQGTGA. The CDR3, as DNA: TGTGCCAGCAGCCGCGGTGGGGGGACAGGGGTCGATACGCAGTATTTT. This encodes CASSRGGGTGVDTQYF.

This clone turned up a few times. J is TRBJ1-3 and V is TRBV28; D is uncertain. V dropped 2 bases and J dropped 7 bases, with 9 bases sitting between them. The CDR3 is 13 residues long. The germline CDR1 and CDR2 sequences are MDHEN and SYDVKM. The CDR3 coding sequence is TGTGCCAGCAGTTTAACGGCAGGTAACACCATATATTTT. This translates into CASSLTAGNTIYF.

The chain carries TRBV5-1 and TRBJ2-1; D might be TRBD2 (5 bases). CDR1 SGHRS and CDR2 YFSETQ come from the germline V gene. The CDR3 loop spans 16 amino acids. V dropped 4 bases and J dropped 4 bases, with 18 bases sitting between them. CDR3 sequence: CASSPDESSRYNEQFF. DNA of the CDR3: TGCGCCAGCAGCCCCGATGAGTCTAGCCGGTACAATGAGCAGTTCTTC.

V is TRBV4-1 and J is TRBJ2-3; tentatively, D is TRBD1 (6 bases). V was pared by 4 bases and J by 2 bases, with 16 bases between. Germline V lookup: CDR1 MGHRA, CDR2 YSYEKL. The length of the CDR3 is 16 residues. CDR3 protein: CASSRHGQTSTDTQYF. In DNA form, the CDR3 reads TGCGCCAGCAGCCGCCACGGACAGACCTCCACAGATACGCAGTATTTT.

The chain is built from TRBV28 and TRBJ1-5, with TRBD1 as a possible D gene (6 bases). The CDR3 totals 15 residues. Germline CDR1 and CDR2: MDHEN and SYDVKM. V lost 5 bases, J lost 3 bases, and 14 bases lay in between. This CDR3 is CASSRPDRYNQPQHF. The DNA for the CDR3 is TGTGCCAGCAGTCGACCCGACAGGTACAATCAGCCCCAGCATTTT.